The 22 T cell receptor beta chains in this list originate from one sample, sequenced in a study of T-cell memory formation after mild COVID-19. From the 5' RACE reads, TCRdb called clonotypes with MiXCR, one entry per CDR3 protein. The table lists approximately 350,000 distinct CDR3 sequences, 25% to 30% of them singletons. The sample comprised PBMCs or a T cell subset sorted from them (not recorded which). The receptor source for this set is an adult woman who had mild COVID-19 (a few samples of this study predate the infection). Cell type and time point are not known.

The chain combines TRBV3-1 with TRBJ2-1; TRBD2 might be the D (5 bases). Trimming removed 0 bases at V and 4 bases at J, with 10 bases between. Germline CDR1 LGHDT, CDR2 YNNKEL (reference sequence). CDR3 size: 15 residues. The CDR3 nucleotides are TGTGCCAGCAGCCAAGAGGCAAGCGGTTACAATGAGCAGTTCTTC. Protein sequence: CASSQEASGYNEQFF.

The V call is TRBV7-9, the J call TRBJ2-7; TRBD1 aligns across 9 bases. CDR1 is SEHNR, CDR2 FQNEAQ, per germline (reference sequence). This CDR3 is 16 amino acids long. After removal of 4 bases from V and 2 bases from J, the junction contained 9 bases not matched to a gene. CDR3 in DNA: TGTGCCAGCAGCTCCCGAGGACAGGGGATTACCTACGAGCAGTACTTC. It yields the protein CASSSRGQGITYEQYF.

V gene TRBV12-3 or TRBV12-4 combines with J gene TRBJ1-1; the D is unclear. V lost 2 bases and J lost 10, with 5 bases in between. There are 10 residues in the CDR3. CDR3 residues: CASSLMGAFF. The DNA of the CDR3 is TGTGCCAGCAGTTTAATGGGAGCTTTCTTT.

The table lists this clonotype with a few counts. This chain links TRBV12-3 or TRBV12-4 with TRBJ1-1; D may be TRBD1 (5 bases). There are 14 residues in the CDR3. V was shortened by 6 bases and J by 2 bases, with 13 bases between the two germline ends. This CDR3 is CASSFDSLNTEAFF. The CDR3 region has the DNA TGTGCCAGCAGCTTTGACAGCTTAAACACTGAAGCTTTCTTT.

The count of this clonotype is one. The chain joins TRBV12-3 or TRBV12-4 to TRBJ1-6; the match to TRBD1 covers 7 bases. V shed 7 bases and J 14 bases; nucleotides not matched to a gene: 14. This CDR3 contains 14 residues. The CDR3 loop reads CASTGTAILRTLHF. CDR3 coding DNA: TGTGCCAGCACCGGGACAGCGATTCTAAGGACCCTCCACTTT.

The V gene is TRBV20-1, the J gene TRBJ2-5, with D possibly matching TRBD2 (6 bases). The ends were cut back, 1 base at V and 5 bases at J, with 14 bases in the middle. Germline loops: CDR1 DFQATT, CDR2 SNEGSKA (reference sequence). The CDR3 covers 14 residues. The CDR3 region is CSARGLTGEETQYF. The CDR3 DNA follows: TGCAGTGCTAGAGGACTCACGGGGGAGGAGACCCAGTACTTC.

The gene calls are TRBV7-9 and TRBJ1-5; D is perhaps TRBD1 (5 bases). The CDR3 totals 14 residues. V was pared by 5 bases and J by 6 bases, with 14 bases between. The V gene's germline CDR1 is SEHNR and CDR2 FQNEAQ (reference sequence). CDR3 residues: CASSLEGSGQPQHF. CDR3 DNA sequence: TGTGCCAGCAGCCTGGAGGGGTCAGGTCAGCCCCAGCATTTT.

This clonotype was observed many times. The genes are TRBV4-2 and TRBJ2-7, with D possibly being TRBD1 (5 bases). The CDR3 spans 14 residues. The V end lost 4 bases, the J end lost 0 bases, and 10 bases lay between the germline ends. Per the germline V gene, CDR1 is LGHNA and CDR2 is YNFKEQ. The CDR3 bases are TGTGCCAGCAGCCCCCGACAGAGCTCCTACGAGCAGTACTTC. Residues: CASSPRQSSYEQYF.

V gene TRBV6-6 combines with J gene TRBJ2-1, with D possibly being TRBD2 (6 bases). The CDR3 runs 18 residues. CDR1 MNHNY and CDR2 SVGAGI come from the germline V gene (reference sequence). V shed 2 bases and J shed 1 base, with 18 bases lying between them. Written as DNA, the CDR3 is TGTGCCAGCAGTTACCATCCCGAGCGGAGGGAATCCTACAATGAGCAGTTCTTC. Amino acids: CASSYHPERRESYNEQFF.

This clonotype showed up just a few times. The J gene is TRBJ2-3, the V gene TRBV11-2; TRBD2 might be the D (5 bases). Germline assignment: CDR1 SGHAT and CDR2 FQNNGV. The V end was cut by 5 bases, the J end by 4 bases, with 16 bases between. The length of the CDR3 is 15 residues. The CDR3 DNA follows: TGTGCCAGCAGCGACCTTCCTAGCAAGGCAGATACGCAGTATTTT. Encoded protein: CASSDLPSKADTQYF.

This rearrangement joins TRBV12-3 or TRBV12-4 to TRBJ1-1; the D gene is possibly TRBD1 (5 bases). The CDR3 has 14 amino acids. V was pared by 5 bases and J by 3 bases, with 13 bases between. CDR3 nucleotides: TGTGCCAGCAGTCCCCTGGCGGGGGACACTGAAGCTTTCTTT. It translates to CASSPLAGDTEAFF.

The table lists this clonotype with a few counts. The genes are TRBV5-1 and TRBJ2-1; TRBD1 agrees at 7 bases. The V and J ends lost 4 bases and 7 bases, in that order; junction bases with no gene match: 8. CDR1 is SGHRS and CDR2 is YFSETQ in the germline V gene. The CDR3 covers 14 residues. In DNA form, the CDR3 reads TGCGCCAGCAGCACGGGACAGCCGCAAAATGAGCAGTTCTTC. It translates to CASSTGQPQNEQFF.

The CDR3 loop is CASSLPLGQGPSYEQYF. In DNA, the CDR3 is TGCGCCAGCAGCTTGCCTCTCGGACAGGGGCCTTCCTACGAGCAGTACTTC. This rearrangement joins TRBV5-1 to TRBJ2-7, with 9 bases that match TRBD1. The CDR3 has 17 amino acids. V dropped 1 base and J dropped 1; count of bases not matched to a gene: 9. Germline V gene data show CDR1 as SGHRS and CDR2 as YFSETQ.

This clonotype has just a few counts. This chain links TRBV5-1 with TRBJ2-3; 8 bases are shared with TRBD2. J gave up 1 base and V 7 bases, and 5 bases lay outside the gene matches. CDR3 size: 14 residues. The germline CDR1 and CDR2 sequences are SGHRS and YFSETQ. In DNA, the CDR3 is TGCGCCAGCTACCTTAGCGGGGGCACAGATACGCAGTATTTT. The encoded protein is CASYLSGGTDTQYF.

This clonotype was seen a handful of times. In DNA, the CDR3 is TGTGCCAGCAGCTCTCTAGGCCCTTGGGACAATGAGCAGTTCTTC. It is translated as CASSSLGPWDNEQFF. This chain uses TRBV7-2 with TRBJ2-1; D gene uncertain. The V end was cut by 4 bases, the J end by 5 bases, with 15 bases between. CDR1 is SGHTA and CDR2 is FQGNSA in the germline V gene. The CDR3 is 15 residues long.

This clonotype has at least ten counts. The gene calls are TRBV4-2 and TRBJ2-7; D is tentatively TRBD1 or TRBD2 (5 bases each). Germline CDR1 and CDR2: LGHNA and YNFKEQ. The length of the CDR3 is 18 residues. The V end was cut by 0 bases, the J end by 3 bases, with 21 bases between. The CDR3 DNA reads as TGTGCCAGCAGCCAAGATCTGGGGACCACTCTACCCGACTACGAGCAGTACTTC. Translated, it gives CASSQDLGTTLPDYEQYF.

CDR3 region: CSASETTTSGNTIYF. CDR3 bases: TGCAGTGCAAGTGAGACGACTACCTCTGGAAACACCATATATTTT. The chain has TRBV20-1 and TRBJ1-3; D ambiguous. CDR1 and CDR2 from the germline V gene are DFQATT and SNEGSKA (reference sequence). The CDR3 loop spans 15 amino acids. Trimming removed 6 bases at V and 0 bases at J, with 15 bases between.

This chain connects TRBV7-9 to TRBJ2-3; 7 nucleotides align to TRBD2. The CDR3 extends over 11 amino acids. Germline CDR1 is SEHNR and CDR2 is FQNEAQ (reference sequence). J was trimmed by 6 bases and V by 7 bases; bases with no gene match: 1. The CDR3 DNA reads as TGTGCCAGCACCGGGGGGGATACGCAGTATTTT. Translated: CASTGGDTQYF.

The chain uses TRBV5-1 and TRBJ2-1; TRBD2 might be the D (6 bases). The germline gives CDR1 SGHRS, CDR2 YFSETQ. V gave up 3 bases and J gave up 0 bases, with 16 bases separating them. The CDR3 spans 17 residues. This chain's CDR3 is CASSSRGTESSYNEQFF. The CDR3 DNA reads TGCGCCAGCAGCTCCCGAGGGACTGAAAGCTCCTACAATGAGCAGTTCTTC.

The chain links TRBV29-1 to TRBJ2-7; 14 bases are a match to TRBD2. The germline gives CDR1 SQVTM, CDR2 ANQGSEA. The CDR3 sequence is 17 residues long. The trim removed 3 bases at V and 3 bases at J, leaving 10 bases unmatched. This chain's CDR3 is CSVDSGLAGGPGYEQYF. The CDR3 nucleotides read TGCAGCGTTGACTCCGGACTAGCGGGGGGCCCCGGCTACGAGCAGTACTTC.

This clonotype was observed a few times. The chain links TRBV12-3 or TRBV12-4 to TRBJ2-7; the match to TRBD1 covers 7 bases. This CDR3 is built from 15 residues. J was trimmed by 6 bases and V by 5 bases; bases with no gene match: 13. The CDR3 region is CASSPPNRGRGEQYF. The CDR3, as DNA: TGTGCCAGCAGTCCCCCGAACAGGGGTCGCGGCGAGCAGTACTTC.

The chain recombines TRBV7-2 with TRBJ1-5, with 9 positions matching TRBD1. This CDR3 region has 15 residues. Trimming removed 5 bases from V and 7 bases from J; junction bases left unmatched: 9. The germline gives CDR1 SGHTA, CDR2 FQGNSA. The CDR3 bases are TGTGCCAGCAGCGCGGGGACAGGGCGAGGACAGCCCCAGCATTTT. This codes for CASSAGTGRGQPQHF.